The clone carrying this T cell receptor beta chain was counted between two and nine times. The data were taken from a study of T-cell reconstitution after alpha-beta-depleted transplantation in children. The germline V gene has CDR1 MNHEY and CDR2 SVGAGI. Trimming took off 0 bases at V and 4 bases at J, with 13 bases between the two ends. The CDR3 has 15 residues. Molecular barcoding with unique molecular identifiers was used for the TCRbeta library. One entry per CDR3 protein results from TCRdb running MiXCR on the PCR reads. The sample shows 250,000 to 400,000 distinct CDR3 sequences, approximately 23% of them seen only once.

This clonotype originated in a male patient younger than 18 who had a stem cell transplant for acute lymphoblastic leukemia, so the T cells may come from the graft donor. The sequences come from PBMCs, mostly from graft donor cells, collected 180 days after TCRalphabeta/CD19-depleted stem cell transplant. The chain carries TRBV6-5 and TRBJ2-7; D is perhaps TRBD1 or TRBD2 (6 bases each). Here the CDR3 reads CASSYSRGEAYEQYF. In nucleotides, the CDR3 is TGTGCCAGCAGTTACTCAAGGGGGGAAGCATACGAGCAGTACTTC.